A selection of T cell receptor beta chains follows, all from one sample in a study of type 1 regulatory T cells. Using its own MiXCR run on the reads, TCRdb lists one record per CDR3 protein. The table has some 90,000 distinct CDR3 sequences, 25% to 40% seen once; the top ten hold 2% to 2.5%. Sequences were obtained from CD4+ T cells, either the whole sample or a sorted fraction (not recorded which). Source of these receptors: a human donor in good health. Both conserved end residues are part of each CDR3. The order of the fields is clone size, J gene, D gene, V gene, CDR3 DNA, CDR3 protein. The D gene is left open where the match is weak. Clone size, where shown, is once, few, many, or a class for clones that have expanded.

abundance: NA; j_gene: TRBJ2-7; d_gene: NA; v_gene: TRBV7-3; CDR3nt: TGTGCCAGCAGCCAAGCCCAGGGTGGGAACTACGAGCAGTACTTC; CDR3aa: CASSQAQGGNYEQYF
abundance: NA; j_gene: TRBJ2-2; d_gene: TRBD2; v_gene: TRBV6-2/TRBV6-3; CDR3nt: TGTGCCAGCAGTTTGACTAGCGGGAGGTCCGGCGAGCTGTTTTTT; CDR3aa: CASSLTSGRSGELFF
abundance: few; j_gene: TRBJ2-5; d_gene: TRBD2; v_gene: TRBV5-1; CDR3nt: TGCGCCAGCAGCTTCACTAGCGGGAGCCCCCCGGCCCAGTACTTC; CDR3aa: CASSFTSGSPPAQYF
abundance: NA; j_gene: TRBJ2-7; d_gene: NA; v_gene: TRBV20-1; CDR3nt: TGCAGTGCTAGTTACTCCTCCTGCGAGCAGTACTTC; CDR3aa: CSASYSSCEQYF
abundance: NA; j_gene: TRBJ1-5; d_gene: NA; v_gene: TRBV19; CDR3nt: TGTGCCAGTAGTACCGGGACGGGGGGCAATCAGCCCCAGCATTTT; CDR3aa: CASSTGTGGNQPQHF
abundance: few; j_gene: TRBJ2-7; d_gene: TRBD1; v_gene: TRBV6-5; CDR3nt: TGTGCCAGCCGTGGGACAGGCTTGGGCGAGCAGTACTTC; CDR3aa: CASRGTGLGEQYF
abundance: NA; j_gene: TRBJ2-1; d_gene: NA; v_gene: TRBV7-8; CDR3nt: TGTGCCACAACGAGGGGTAACGCACAATTCTTC; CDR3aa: CATTRGNAQFF
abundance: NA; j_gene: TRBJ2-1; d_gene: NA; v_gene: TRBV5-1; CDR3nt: TGCGCCAGCAGCCTGCGGACCGTCAATGAGCAGTTCTTC; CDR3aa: CASSLRTVNEQFF
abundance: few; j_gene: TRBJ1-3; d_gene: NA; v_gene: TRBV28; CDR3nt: TGTGCCAGCAGTTTACGGACGGTGTGGGCTGGAAACACCATATATTTT; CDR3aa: CASSLRTVWAGNTIYF
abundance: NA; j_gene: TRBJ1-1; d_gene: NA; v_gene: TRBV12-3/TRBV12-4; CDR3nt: TGTGCCAGCAGTCTACAGGGGAACACTGAAGCTTTCTTT; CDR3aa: CASSLQGNTEAFF
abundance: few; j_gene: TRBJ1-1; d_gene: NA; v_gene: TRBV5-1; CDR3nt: TGCGCCAGCAGCTTGCGACAGGAGAACACTGAAGCTTTCTTT; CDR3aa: CASSLRQENTEAFF
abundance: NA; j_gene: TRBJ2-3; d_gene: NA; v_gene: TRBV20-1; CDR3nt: TGCAGTGCTAGAGATCAAGGGGGAGCGGCAGATACGCAGTATTTT; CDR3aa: CSARDQGGAADTQYF
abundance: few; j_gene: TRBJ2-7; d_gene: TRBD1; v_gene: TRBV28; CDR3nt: TGTGCCAGCAGTTCCGGACAGGGCACCTACGAGCAGTACTTC; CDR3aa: CASSSGQGTYEQYF
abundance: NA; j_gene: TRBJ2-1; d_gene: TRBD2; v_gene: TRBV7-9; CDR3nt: TGTGCCAGCAGCTTCTCCGGGACTAGATACAATGAGCAGTTCTTC; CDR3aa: CASSFSGTRYNEQFF
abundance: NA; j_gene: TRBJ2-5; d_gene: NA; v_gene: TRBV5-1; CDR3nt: TGCGCCAGCAGCTTACAGAGGGGGAAAGAGACCCAGTACTTC; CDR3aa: CASSLQRGKETQYF
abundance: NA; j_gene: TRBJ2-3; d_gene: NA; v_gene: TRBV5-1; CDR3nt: TGCGCCAGCATTCTAGCCCAAACGGCAGATACGCAGTATTTT; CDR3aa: CASILAQTADTQYF
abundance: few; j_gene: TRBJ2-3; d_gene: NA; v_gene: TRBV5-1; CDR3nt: TGCGCCAGCAGCTTGGGAGTTGGACAGAGCACAGATACGCAGTATTTT; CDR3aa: CASSLGVGQSTDTQYF
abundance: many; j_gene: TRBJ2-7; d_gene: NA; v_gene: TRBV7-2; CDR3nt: TGTGCCAGCAGCTTTACTTCGGCTGAAGGGCAGTACTTC; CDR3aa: CASSFTSAEGQYF
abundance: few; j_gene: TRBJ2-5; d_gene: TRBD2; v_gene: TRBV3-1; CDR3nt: TGTGCCAGCAGCCAAGAGGTAGCGGGAGGGCCTGGAGAGACCCAGTACTTC; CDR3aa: CASSQEVAGGPGETQYF
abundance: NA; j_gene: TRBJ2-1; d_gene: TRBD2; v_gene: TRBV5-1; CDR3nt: TGCGCCAGCAGCTTGGAGGTGGGAGGGCCCTGGGATGAGCAGTTCTTC; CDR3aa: CASSLEVGGPWDEQFF
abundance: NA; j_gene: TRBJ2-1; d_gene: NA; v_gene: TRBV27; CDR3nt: TGTGCCAGCAACCCCGAATCGACGGGCAATGAGCAGTTCTTC; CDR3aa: CASNPESTGNEQFF
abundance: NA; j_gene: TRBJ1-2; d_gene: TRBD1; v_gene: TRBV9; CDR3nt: TGTGCCAGCAGCACCCAACCGGGACAGGCTAACTATGGCTACACCTTC; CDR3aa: CASSTQPGQANYGYTF
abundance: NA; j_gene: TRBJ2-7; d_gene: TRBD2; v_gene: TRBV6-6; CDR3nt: TGTGCCAGCTCCGAAGGCCTAGCGGATAGTTACGAGCAGTACTTC; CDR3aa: CASSEGLADSYEQYF
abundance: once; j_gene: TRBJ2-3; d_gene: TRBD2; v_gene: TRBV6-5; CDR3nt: TGTGCCTGCAGCTTACTAGCGCAATTAACAGATACGCAGTATTTT; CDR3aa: CACSLLAQLTDTQYF
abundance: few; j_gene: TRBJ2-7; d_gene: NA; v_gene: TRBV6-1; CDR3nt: TGTGCCAGCAGTGTATTACGGGACGAGCAGTACTTC; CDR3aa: CASSVLRDEQYF
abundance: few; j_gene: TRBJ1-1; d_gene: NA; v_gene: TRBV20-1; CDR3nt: TGCAGTGCTATTACAGGGCGGGCTTTCTTT; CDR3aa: CSAITGRAFF
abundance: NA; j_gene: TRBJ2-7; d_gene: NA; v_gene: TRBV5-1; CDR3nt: TGCGCCAGCAGCTACGGAGCAGGAACCTACGAGCAGTACTTC; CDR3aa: CASSYGAGTYEQYF
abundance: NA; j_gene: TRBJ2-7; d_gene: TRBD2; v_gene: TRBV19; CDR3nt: TGTGCCAGTGCTTCGTTCGGGGGGGATCACTACGAGCAGTACTTC; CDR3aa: CASASFGGDHYEQYF
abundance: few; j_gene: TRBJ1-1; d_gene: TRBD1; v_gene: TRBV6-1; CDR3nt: TGTGCCAGCACTAAGGACAGGCGTGAAGCTTTCTTT; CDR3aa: CASTKDRREAFF
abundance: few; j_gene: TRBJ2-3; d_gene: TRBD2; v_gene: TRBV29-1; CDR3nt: TGCAGCGTTTCACAAGGAGCGGGACCCCTTGGTACGCAGTATTTT; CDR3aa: CSVSQGAGPLGTQYF
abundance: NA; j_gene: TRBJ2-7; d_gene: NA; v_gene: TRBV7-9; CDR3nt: TGTGCCAGCAGACAAACATATGAGGAGGGCGAGCAGTACTTC; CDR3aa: CASRQTYEEGEQYF
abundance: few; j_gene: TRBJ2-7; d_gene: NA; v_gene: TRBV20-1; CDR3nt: TGCAGTGCTAGAGATCCTGGCAGGACTGTTCGTAACGAGCAGTACTTC; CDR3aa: CSARDPGRTVRNEQYF
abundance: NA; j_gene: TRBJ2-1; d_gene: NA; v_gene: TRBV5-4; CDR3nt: TGTGCCAGCAGCCCCTACTCTACACCGGCCTCCTACAATGAGCAGTTCTTC; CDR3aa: CASSPYSTPASYNEQFF
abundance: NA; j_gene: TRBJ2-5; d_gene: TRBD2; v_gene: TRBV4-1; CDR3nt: TGCGCCAGCAGCCAAGATTGGACTAGCGGGAGGGCTCGGGAGACCCAGTACTTC; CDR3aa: CASSQDWTSGRARETQYF
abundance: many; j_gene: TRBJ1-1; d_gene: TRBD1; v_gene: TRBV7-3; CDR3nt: TGTGCCAGCAGCTTAACTGGGACAGGGGTGACTCAAGCTTTCTTT; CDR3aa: CASSLTGTGVTQAFF
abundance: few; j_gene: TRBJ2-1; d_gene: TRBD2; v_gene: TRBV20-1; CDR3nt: TGCAGTGCTATAACACCCGGGACTAGTGATGAGCAGTTCTTC; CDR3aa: CSAITPGTSDEQFF
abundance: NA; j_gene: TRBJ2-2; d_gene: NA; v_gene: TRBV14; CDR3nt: TGTGCCAGCAGCCAGACACGGCTGACCGGGGAGCTGTTTTTT; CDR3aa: CASSQTRLTGELFF
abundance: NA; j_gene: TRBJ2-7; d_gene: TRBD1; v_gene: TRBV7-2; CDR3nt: TGTGCCAGCAGCGAAACTTTCAAGACAGGGGGCGCCGAGCAGTACTTC; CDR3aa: CASSETFKTGGAEQYF
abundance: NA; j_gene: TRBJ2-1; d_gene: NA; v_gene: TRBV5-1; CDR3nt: TGCGCCAGCAGCTTCGAAGGGGGGAACTACAATGAGCAGTTCTTC; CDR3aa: CASSFEGGNYNEQFF
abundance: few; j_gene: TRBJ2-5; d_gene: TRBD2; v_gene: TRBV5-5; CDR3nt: TGTGCCAGCAGACATGCATTGGGCGGGAGGGTCCTCCAAGAGACCCAGTACTTC; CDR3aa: CASRHALGGRVLQETQYF
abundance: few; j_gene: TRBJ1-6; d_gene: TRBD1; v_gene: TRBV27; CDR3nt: TGTGCCAGCAGACCCAGGGGGACTCTGAATTCACCCCTCCACTTT; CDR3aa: CASRPRGTLNSPLHF
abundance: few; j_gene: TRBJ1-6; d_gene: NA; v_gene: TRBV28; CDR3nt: TGTGCCAGCAGAGGTGGCTATAATTCACCCCTCCACTTT; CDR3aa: CASRGGYNSPLHF
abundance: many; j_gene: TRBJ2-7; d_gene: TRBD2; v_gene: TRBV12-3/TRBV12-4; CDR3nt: TGTGCCAGCAGAGCCCACAGGCTAGCGGGAGAAGGGTCCTACGAGCAGTACTTC; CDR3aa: CASRAHRLAGEGSYEQYF
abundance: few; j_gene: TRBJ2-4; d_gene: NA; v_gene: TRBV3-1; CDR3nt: TGTGCCAGCAGCCAAGGGACTCCTAGTCATCTGGGCATTCAGTACTTC; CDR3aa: CASSQGTPSHLGIQYF
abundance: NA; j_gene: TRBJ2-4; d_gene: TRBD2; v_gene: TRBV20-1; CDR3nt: TGCAGTGCATGGTTAGCGGGTTCAATGAACATTCAGTACTTC; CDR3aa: CSAWLAGSMNIQYF
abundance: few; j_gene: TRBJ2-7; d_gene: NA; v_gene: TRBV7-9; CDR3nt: TGTGCCAGCAGTGATAGCGGCTCCTACGAGCAGTACTTC; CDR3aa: CASSDSGSYEQYF
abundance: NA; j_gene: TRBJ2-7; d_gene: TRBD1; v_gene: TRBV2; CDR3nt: TGTGCCAGCAGGCAACAGGGGACCTACGAGCAGTACTTC; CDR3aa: CASRQQGTYEQYF
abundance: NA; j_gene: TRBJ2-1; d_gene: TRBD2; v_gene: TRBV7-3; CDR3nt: TGTGCCAGCAGTAAAGGGACTAGCGGTGGTAATGAGCAGTTCTTC; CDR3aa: CASSKGTSGGNEQFF
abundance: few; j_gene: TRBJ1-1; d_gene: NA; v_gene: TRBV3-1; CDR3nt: TGTGCCAGCAGCCAAGGTTGGGGGACTGAAGCTTTCTTT; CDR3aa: CASSQGWGTEAFF
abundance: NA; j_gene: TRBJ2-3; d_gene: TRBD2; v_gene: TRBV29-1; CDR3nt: TGCAGCGTTTTGCGGGAGAGGGATACGCAGTATTTT; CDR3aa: CSVLRERDTQYF
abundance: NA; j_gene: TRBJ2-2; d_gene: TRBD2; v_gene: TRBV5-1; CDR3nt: TGCGCCAGCACCACAACCCCATGGGGCGGCGCGGGAGGGCCGAGCACCGGGGAGCTGTTTTTT; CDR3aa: CASTTTPWGGAGGPSTGELFF
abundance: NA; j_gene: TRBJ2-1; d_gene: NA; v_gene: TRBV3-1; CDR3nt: TGTGCCAGCAGCCGAGGGACCTCCTACAATGAGCAGTTCTTC; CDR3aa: CASSRGTSYNEQFF
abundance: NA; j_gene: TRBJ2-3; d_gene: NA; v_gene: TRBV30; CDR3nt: TGTGCCCAGGAGAGCGGGAGCACAGATACGCAGTATTTT; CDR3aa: CAQESGSTDTQYF
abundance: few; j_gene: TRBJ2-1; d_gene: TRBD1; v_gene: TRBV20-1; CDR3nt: TGCAGTGCCGAGACAGGGACCTACAATGAGCAGTTCTTC; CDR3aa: CSAETGTYNEQFF
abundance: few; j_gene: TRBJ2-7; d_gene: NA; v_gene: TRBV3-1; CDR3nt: TGTGCCAGCAGCCAAGATCGGTCCTCAGCGGCTTTGGAGCAGTACTTC; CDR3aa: CASSQDRSSAALEQYF
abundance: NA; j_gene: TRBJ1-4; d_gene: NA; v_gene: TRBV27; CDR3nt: TGTGCCAGCAGTTTACTCTGGACCGGAAAACTGTTTTTT; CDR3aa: CASSLLWTGKLFF